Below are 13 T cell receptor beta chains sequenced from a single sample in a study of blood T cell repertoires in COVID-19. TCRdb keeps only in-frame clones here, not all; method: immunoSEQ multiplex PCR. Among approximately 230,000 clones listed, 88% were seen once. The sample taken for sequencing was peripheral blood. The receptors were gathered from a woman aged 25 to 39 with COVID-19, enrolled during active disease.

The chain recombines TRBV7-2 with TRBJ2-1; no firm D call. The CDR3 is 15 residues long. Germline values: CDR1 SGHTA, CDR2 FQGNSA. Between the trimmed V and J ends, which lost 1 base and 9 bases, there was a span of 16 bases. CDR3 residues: CASSLGSSQKAEQFF. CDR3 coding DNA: TGTGCCAGCAGCTTAGGTAGCAGCCAAAAGGCTGAGCAGTTCTTC.

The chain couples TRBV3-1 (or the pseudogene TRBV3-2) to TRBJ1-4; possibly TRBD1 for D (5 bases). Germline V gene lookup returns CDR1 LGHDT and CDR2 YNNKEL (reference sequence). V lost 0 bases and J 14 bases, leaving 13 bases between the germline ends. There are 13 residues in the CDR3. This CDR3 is CASSQDSQGTLFF. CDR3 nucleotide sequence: TGTGCCAGCAGCCAAGATAGTCAGGGAACCCTGTTTTTT.

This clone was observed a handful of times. The CDR3 DNA is TGTGCCAGCAGCTTCGCGACAGGAGCCAAAAACATTCAGTACTTC. Its protein product is CASSFATGAKNIQYF. The genes are TRBV7-9 and TRBJ2-4; a weak D match, TRBD1 (6 bases). The CDR3 spans 15 residues. Germline V gene sequence: CDR1 SEHNR, CDR2 FQNEAQ (reference sequence). Trimming shortened V by 3 bases and J by 0 bases, and 9 bases separated the two germline ends.

The CDR3: CASSPGLAVAYEQYV. CDR3 nucleotides: TGTGCCAGCAGCCCGGGACTAGCGGTCGCCTACGAGCAGTACGTC. The chain joins TRBV5-6 to TRBJ2-7; 11 nucleotides line up with TRBD2. Germline values: CDR1 SGHDT, CDR2 YYEEEE. With 4 bases clipped from V and 2 bases from J, the junction kept 5 bases outside the gene matches. The CDR3 covers 15 residues.

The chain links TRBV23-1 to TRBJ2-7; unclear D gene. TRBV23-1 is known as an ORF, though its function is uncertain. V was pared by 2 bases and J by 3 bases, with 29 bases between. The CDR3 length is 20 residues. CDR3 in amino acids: CASSQLHSPPLVVHGYEQYV. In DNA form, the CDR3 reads TGCGCCAGCAGTCAACTTCACTCCCCCCCTCTAGTCGTCCATGGCTACGAGCAGTACGTC.

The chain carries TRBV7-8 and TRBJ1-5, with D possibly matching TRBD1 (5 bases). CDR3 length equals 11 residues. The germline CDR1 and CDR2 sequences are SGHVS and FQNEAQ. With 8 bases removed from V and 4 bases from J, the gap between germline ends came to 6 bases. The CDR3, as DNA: TGTGCCAGCGGGACTAATCAGCCCCAGCATTTT. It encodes CASGTNQPQHF.

In nucleotides, the CDR3 is TGTGCCAGCAGCTTAGGCGGGGGCGAGCAGTACGTC. This codes for CASSLGGGEQYV. This sequence joins TRBV7-8 and TRBJ2-7, with TRBD2 matching over 7 bases. V was pared by 1 base and J by 6 bases, with 0 bases of the junction left unmatched. The CDR3 loop spans 12 amino acids. Germline-derived CDR1 and CDR2 are SGHVS and FQNEAQ.

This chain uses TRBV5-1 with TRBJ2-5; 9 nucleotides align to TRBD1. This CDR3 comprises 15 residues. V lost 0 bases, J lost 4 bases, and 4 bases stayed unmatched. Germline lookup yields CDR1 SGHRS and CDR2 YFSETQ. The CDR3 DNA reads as TGCGCCAGCAGCTTGGTTCGGACAGGGGCAGAGACCCAGTACTTC. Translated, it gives CASSLVRTGAETQYF.

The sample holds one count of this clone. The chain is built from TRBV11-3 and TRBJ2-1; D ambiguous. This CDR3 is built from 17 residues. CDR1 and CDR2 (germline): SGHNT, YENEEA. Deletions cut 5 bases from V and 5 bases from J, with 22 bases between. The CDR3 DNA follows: TGTGCCAGCAGCCCAAGGTGGAACTACTTAGTGAACAATGAGCAGTTCTTC. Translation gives CASSPRWNYLVNNEQFF.

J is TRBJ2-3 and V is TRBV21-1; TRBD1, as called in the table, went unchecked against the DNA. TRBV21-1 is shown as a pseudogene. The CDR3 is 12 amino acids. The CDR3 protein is CATRTETDTQYF. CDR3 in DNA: TGTGCCACAAGGACAGAAACAGATACGCAGTATTTT.

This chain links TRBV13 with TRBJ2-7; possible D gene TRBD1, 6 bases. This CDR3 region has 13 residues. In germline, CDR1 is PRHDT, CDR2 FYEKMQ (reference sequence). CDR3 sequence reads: CASSLGQTYEQYV. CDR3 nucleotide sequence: TGTGCCAGCAGCCTAGGACAGACCTACGAGCAGTACGTC.

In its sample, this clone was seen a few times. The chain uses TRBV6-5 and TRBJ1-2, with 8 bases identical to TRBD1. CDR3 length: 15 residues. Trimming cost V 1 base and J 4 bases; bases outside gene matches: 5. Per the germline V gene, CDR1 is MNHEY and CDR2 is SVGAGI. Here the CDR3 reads CASSYYRTGSYGYTF. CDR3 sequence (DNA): TGTGCCAGCAGTTACTACCGGACAGGGAGCTATGGCTACACCTTC.

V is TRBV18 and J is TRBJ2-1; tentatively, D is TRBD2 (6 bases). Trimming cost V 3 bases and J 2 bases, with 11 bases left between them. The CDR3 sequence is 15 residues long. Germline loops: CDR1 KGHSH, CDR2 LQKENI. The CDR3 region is CASSPVPGAYNEQFF. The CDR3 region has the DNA TGTGCCAGCTCACCGGTGCCGGGGGCCTACAATGAGCAGTTCTTC.